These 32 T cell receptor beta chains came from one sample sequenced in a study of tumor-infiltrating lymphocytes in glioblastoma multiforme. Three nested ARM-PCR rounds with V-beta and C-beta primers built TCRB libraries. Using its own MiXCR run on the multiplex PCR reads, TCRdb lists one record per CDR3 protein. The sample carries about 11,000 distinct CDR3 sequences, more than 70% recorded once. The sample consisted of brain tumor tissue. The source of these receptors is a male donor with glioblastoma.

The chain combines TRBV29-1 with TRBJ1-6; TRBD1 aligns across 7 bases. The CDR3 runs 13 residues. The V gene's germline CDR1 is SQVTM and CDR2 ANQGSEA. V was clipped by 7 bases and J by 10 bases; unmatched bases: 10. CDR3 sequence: CSAAGDRESPLHF. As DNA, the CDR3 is TGCAGCGCCGCCGGGGACAGAGAATCACCCCTCCACTTT.

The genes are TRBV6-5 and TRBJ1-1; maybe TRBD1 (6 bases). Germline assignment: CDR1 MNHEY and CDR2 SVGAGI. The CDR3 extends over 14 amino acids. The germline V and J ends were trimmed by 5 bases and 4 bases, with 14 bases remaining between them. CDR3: CASSQSRGVTEAFF. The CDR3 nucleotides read TGTGCCAGCAGTCAATCCAGGGGTGTCACTGAAGCTTTCTTT.

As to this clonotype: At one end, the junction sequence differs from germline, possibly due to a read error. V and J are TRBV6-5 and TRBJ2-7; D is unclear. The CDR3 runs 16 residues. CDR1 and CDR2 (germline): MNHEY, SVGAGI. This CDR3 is CASSYGPDDRSYEQYF. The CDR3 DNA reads TGTGCCAGCAGTTACGGCCCGGACGACCGCTCCTACGAGCAGTATTTC.

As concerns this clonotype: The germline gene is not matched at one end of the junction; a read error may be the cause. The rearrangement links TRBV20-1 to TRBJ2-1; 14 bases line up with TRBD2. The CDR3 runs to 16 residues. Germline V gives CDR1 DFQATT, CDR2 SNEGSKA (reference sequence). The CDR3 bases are TGCAATGCTAGTCGACCGGGACTAGCGGGAGTGAATGAGCGGTTCTTC. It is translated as CNASRPGLAGVNERFF.

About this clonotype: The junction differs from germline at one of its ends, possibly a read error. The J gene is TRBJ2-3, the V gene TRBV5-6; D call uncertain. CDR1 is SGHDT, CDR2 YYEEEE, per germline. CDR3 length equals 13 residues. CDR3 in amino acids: CVSSLLTPDTRYF. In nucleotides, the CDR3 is TGTGTCAGCAGCTTACTTACCCCAGATACGCGGTATTTT.

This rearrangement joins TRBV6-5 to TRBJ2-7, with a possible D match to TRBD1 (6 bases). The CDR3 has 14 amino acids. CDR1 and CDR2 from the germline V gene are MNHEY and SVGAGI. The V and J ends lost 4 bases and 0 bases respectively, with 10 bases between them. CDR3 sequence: CASSSVRGSYEQYF. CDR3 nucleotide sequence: TGTGCCAGCAGTTCAGTCAGGGGCTCCTACGAGCAGTACTTC.

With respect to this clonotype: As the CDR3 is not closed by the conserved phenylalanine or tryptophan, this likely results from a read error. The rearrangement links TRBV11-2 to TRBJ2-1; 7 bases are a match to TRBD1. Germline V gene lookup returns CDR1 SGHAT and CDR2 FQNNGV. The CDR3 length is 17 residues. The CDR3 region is CISSLAVRGPSRNEQFS. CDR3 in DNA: TGTATCAGCAGCTTAGCAGTAAGGGGGCCTTCGCGCAATGAGCAGTTCTCC.

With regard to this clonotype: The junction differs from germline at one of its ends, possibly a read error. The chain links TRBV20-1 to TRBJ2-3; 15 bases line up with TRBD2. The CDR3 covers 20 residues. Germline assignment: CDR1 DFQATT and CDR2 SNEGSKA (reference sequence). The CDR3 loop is CRSSRPGLAGGPSSTDTQCF. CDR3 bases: TGCAGATCTAGTCGCCCCGGACTAGCGGGAGGGCCGAGTAGCACAGATACGCAGTGTTTT.

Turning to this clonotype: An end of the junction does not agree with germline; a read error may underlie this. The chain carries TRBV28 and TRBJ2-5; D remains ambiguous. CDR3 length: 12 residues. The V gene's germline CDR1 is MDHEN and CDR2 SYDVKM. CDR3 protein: CASSLAGQAQYF. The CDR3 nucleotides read TGCGCCAGCAGTTTAGCCGGCCAGGCCCAGTACTTC.

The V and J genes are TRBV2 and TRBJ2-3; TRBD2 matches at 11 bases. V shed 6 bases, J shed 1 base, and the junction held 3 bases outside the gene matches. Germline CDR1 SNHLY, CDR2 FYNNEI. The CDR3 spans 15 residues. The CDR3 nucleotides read TGTGCCAGCAGGCTAGCGGGAGGTCGCACAGATACGCAGTATTTT. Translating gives CASRLAGGRTDTQYF.

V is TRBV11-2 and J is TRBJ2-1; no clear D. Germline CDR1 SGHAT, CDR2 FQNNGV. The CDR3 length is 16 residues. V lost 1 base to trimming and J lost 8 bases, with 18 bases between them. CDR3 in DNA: TGTGCCAGCAGCTTAGGCACCCCTGGCGTGCACGATGAGCAGTTCTTC. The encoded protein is CASSLGTPGVHDEQFF.

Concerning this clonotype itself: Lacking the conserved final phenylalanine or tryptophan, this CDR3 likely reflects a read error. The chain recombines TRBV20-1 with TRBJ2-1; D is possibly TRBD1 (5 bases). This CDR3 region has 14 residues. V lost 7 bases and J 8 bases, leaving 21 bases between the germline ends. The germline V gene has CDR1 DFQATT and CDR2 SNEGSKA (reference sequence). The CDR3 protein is CSVSDEAGLYEQFL. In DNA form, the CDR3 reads TGCAGTGTTAGTGATGAGGCAGGGCTGTATGAGCAGTTCTTA.

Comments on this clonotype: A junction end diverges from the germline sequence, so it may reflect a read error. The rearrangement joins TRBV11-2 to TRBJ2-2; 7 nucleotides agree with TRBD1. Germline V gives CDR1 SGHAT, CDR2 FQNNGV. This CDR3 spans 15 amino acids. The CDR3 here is CASNRRGLDIGEPFF. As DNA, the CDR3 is TGTGCCAGCAACAGAAGGGGGCTGGATATCGGGGAGCCGTTTTTT.

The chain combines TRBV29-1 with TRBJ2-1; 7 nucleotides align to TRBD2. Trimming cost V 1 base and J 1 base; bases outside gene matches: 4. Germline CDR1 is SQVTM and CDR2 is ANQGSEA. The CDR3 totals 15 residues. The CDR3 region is CSVEGGGKSYNEQFF. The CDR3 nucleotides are TGCAGCGTTGAAGGGGGGGGAAAGTCCTACAATGAGCAGTTCTTC.

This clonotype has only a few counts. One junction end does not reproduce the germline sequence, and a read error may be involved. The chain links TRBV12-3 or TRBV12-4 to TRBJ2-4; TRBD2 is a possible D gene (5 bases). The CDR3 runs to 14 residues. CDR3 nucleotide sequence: TGTGCCAGCAGAACAAAAAGGGAGAACGGCATTCAGTGTTTC. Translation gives CASRTKRENGIQCF.

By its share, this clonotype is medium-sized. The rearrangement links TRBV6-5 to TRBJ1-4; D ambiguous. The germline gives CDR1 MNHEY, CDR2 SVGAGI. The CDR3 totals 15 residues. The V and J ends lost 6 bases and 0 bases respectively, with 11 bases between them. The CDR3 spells CASSLNVATNEKLFF. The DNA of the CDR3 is TGTGCCAGCAGCCTTAATGTTGCAACTAATGAAAAACTGTTTTTT.

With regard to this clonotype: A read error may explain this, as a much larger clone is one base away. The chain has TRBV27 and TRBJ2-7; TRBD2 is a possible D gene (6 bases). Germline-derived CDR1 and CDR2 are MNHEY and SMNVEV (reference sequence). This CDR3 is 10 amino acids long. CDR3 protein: CTGGVYEQYF. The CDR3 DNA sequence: TGTACCGGAGGGGTCTACGAGCAGTACTTC.

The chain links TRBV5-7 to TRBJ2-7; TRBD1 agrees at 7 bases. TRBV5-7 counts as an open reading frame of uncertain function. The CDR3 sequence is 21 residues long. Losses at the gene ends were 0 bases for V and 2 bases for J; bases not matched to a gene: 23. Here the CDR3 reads CASSLESMGQTPHDTTYEQYF. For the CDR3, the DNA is TGTGCCAGCAGCTTGGAATCCATGGGACAGACACCTCACGACACAACCTACGAGCAGTACTTC.

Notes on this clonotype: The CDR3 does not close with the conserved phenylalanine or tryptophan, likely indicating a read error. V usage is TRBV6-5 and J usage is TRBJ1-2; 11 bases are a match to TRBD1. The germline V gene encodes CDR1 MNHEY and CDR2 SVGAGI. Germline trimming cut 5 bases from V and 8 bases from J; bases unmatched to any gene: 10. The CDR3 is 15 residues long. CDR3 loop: CASSLTPGQGGGYTC. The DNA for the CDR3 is TGTGCCAGCAGTCTCACGCCGGGACAGGGGGGAGGCTACACCTGC.

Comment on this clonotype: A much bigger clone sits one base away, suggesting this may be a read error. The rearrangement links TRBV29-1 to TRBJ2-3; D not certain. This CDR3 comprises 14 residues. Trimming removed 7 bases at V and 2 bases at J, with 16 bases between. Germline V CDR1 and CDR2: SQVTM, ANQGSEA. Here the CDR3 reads CSADPPRHTDTQYF. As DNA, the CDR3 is TGCAGCGCCGACCCCCCAAGACACACAGATACGCAGTATTTT.

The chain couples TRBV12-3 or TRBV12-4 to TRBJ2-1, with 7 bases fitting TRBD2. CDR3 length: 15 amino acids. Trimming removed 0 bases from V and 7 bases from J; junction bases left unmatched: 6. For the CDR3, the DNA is TGTGCCAGCAGTTTAGCGGGAGGGATGACAAATGAGCAGTTCTTC. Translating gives CASSLAGGMTNEQFF.

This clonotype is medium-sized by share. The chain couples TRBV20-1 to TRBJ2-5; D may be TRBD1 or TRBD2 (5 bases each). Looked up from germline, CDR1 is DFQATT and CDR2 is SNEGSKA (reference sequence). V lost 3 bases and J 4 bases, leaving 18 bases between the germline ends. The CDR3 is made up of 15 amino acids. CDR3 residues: CSASWGVGDPETQYF. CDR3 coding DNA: TGCAGTGCTAGTTGGGGCGTGGGGGACCCAGAGACCCAGTACTTC.

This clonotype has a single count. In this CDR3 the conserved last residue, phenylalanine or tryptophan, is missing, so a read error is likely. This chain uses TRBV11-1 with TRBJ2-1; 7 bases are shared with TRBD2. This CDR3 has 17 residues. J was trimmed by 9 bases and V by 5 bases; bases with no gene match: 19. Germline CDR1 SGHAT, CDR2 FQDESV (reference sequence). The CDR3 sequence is CASSQLLPSGRSSEQFL. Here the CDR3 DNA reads TGTGCCAGCAGCCAATTACTACCTAGCGGTAGGTCGAGTGAGCAGTTCCTC.

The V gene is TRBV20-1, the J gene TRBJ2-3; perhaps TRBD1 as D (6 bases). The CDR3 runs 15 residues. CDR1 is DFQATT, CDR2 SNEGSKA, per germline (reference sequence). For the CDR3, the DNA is TGCATCGCTAGGTCCAGGGGAAGGAACACAGATACGCAGTATTTT. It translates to CIARSRGRNTDTQYF.

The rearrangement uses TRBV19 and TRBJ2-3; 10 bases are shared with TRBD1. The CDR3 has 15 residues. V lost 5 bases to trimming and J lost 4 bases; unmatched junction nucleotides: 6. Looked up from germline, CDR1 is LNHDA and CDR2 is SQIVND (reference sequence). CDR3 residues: CASSGGQGVADTQYF. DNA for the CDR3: TGTGCCAGTAGTGGCGGACAGGGGGTCGCAGATACGCAGTATTTT.

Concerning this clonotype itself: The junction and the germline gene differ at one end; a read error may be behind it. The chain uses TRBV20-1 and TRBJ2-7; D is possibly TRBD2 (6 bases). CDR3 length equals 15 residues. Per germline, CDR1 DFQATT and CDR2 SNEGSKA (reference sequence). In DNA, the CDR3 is TGCAATGCTAGAGAAGGTACTTCGGAGGGTTACGATCAGTACTTC. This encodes CNAREGTSEGYDQYF.

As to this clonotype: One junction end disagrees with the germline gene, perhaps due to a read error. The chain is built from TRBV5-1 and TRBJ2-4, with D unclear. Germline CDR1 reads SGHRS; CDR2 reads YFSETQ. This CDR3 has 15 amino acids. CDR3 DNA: TGCGCCAGCAGCGACGCGCGTGTAGCCCAAAACATTCAATACTTC. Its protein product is CASSDARVAQNIQYF. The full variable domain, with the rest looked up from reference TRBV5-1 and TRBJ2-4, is KAGVTQTPRYLIKTRGQQVTLSCSPISGHRSVSWYQQTPGQGLQFLFEYFSETQRNKGNFPGRFSGRQFSNSRSEMNVSTLELGDSALYLCASSDARVAQNIQYFGAGTRLSVL.

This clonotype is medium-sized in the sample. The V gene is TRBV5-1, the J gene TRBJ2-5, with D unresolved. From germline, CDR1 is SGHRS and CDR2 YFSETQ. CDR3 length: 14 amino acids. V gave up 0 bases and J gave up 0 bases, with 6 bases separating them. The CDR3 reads CASSLGLYQETQYF. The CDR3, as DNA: TGCGCCAGCAGCTTGGGCCTGTACCAAGAGACCCAGTACTTC.

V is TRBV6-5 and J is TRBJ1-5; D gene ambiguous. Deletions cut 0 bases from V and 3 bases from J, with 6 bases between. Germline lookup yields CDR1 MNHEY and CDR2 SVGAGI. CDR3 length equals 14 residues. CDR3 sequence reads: CASSYSLFNQPQHF. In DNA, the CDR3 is TGTGCCAGCAGTTACTCGCTATTCAATCAGCCCCAGCATTTT.

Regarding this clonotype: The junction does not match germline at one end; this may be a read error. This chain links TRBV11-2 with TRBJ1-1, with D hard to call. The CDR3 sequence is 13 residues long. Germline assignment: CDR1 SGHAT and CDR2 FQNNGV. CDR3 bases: TGTGCCGGCAGCTTAGATGGAGGTGTTGGAGCTTTCTTT. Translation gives CAGSLDGGVGAFF.

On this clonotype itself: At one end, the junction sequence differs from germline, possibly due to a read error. The DNA of the CDR3 is TGCAGCGTTGATGCCCCCAAGTGGACTTGCTATGAGCAGTATTTC. This translates into CSVDAPKWTCYEQYF. This chain connects TRBV29-1 to TRBJ2-7; tentative D call: TRBD2 (5 bases). The CDR3 extends over 15 amino acids. From germline, CDR1 is SQVTM and CDR2 ANQGSEA.

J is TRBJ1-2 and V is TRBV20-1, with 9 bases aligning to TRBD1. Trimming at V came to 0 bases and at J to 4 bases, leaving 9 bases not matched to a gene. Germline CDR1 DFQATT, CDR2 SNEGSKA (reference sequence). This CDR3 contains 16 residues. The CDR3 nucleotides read TGCAGTGCTAGAGATCGCCTGGGACAGGGAAGCTATGGCTACACCTTC. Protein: CSARDRLGQGSYGYTF.